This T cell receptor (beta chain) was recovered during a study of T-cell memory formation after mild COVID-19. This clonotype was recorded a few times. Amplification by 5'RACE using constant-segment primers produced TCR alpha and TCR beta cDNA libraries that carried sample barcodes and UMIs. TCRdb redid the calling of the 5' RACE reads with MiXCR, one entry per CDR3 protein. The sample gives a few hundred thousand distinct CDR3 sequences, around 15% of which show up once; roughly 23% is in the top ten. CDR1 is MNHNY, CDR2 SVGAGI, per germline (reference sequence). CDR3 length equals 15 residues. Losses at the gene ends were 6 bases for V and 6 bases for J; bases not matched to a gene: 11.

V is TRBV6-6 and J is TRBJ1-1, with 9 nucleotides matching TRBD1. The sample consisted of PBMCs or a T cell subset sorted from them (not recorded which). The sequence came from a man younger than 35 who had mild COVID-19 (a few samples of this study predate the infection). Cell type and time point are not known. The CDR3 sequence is CASSLTGTGLSEAFF. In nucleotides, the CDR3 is TGTGCCAGCAGCCTCACCGGGACAGGGCTTTCTGAAGCTTTCTTT.